This T cell receptor beta chain was captured by sequencing in a study of cytomegalovirus exposure and HLA in healthy donors. Study details: An analysis done earlier identified 90 million to 120 million unique TCR beta sequences from approximately 200 million T cells. Study results and caveats: Among immune exposure information, only CMV serostatus was available. Indistinguishable V segments such as TRBV6-2 and TRBV6-3 were excluded. In a later analysis, donors in an Asian-associated ancestry cluster reportedly had fewer N-insertions in productive TCRs than the cohort mean.

Germline V gene data show CDR1 as MNHEY and CDR2 as SMNVEV (reference sequence). The CDR3 sequence is 15 residues long. J gave up 8 bases and V 0 bases, and 7 bases lay outside the gene matches. Primers: 60 Vbeta forward and 13 Jbeta reverse. Repertoires were generated with immunoSEQ multiplex PCR, while TCRdb's copy carries only in-frame clones and drops some. The table includes roughly 150,000 clones, more than 65% detected once. Of note for this clone: Its target is not known.

The clonotype was recovered from a man aged 25 to 40 in good health and CMV-seropositive. The gene calls are TRBV27 and TRBJ1-2; 9 nucleotides align to TRBD1. Specimen: PBMCs. This CDR3 is CASSLSQGTGLGYTF. The CDR3 region has the DNA TGTGCCAGCAGTTTATCCCAGGGGACAGGGCTCGGCTACACCTTC.